The next 9 T cell receptor beta chains were all read from a single sample in a study of cytomegalovirus exposure and HLA in healthy donors. The method was immunoSEQ multiplex PCR; TCRdb's version includes in-frame clones alone and lacks a portion of them. The table includes over 200,000 clones, around 87% detected once. The source material was PBMCs. The receptor set was obtained from a woman under 30 in good health and CMV-seropositive.

This clone was recorded a few times. This chain connects TRBV5-1 to TRBJ1-4; no reliable D call. Germline CDR1 SGHRS, CDR2 YFSETQ. This CDR3 spans 12 amino acids. The V end lost 4 bases, the J end lost 8 bases, and 9 bases lay between the germline ends. The chain's CDR3 is CASSLDQEKLFF. In nucleotides, the CDR3 is TGCGCCAGCAGCCTAGATCAGGAAAAACTGTTTTTT.

The gene calls are TRBV9 and TRBJ2-2; D is unresolved. The CDR3 runs 19 residues. V lost 0 bases, J lost 1 base, and 19 bases lay in between. Germline V gene sequence: CDR1 SGDLS, CDR2 YYNGEE. The CDR3 region is CASSVEAPNSILNTGELFF. The CDR3 region has the DNA TGTGCCAGCAGCGTAGAGGCCCCCAACAGTATTTTGAACACCGGGGAGCTGTTTTTT.

V usage is TRBV27 and J usage is TRBJ2-7; 7 bases align to TRBD1. The J segment lost 2 bases and the V segment lost 6 bases, leaving 4 bases of the junction unmatched. There are 13 residues in the CDR3. Germline loops: CDR1 MNHEY, CDR2 SMNVEV (reference sequence). CDR3 bases: TGTGCCAGCAGAACAGGGGAACCCTACGAGCAGTACTTC. Its translation is CASRTGEPYEQYF.

V and J are TRBV5-1 and TRBJ2-5; 9 bases line up with TRBD2. CDR1 and CDR2 (germline): SGHRS, YFSETQ. V lost 4 bases to trimming and J lost 10 bases; unmatched junction nucleotides: 20. This CDR3 has 17 amino acids. The CDR3 DNA follows: TGCGCCAGCAGCGCGGCTAGCGGGAACAACGAAGTAGGGAACCAGTACTTC. This encodes CASSAASGNNEVGNQYF.

This clone was seen more than once but under ten times. The chain is built from TRBV6-1 and TRBJ1-2, with D possibly being TRBD1 (5 bases). Germline values: CDR1 MNHNS, CDR2 SASEGT. The CDR3 sequence is 16 residues long. V lost 4 bases, J lost 3 bases, and 18 bases lay in between. The CDR3 region is CASSAQGQGMYYGYTF. DNA for the CDR3: TGTGCCAGCAGTGCCCAAGGGCAGGGAATGTACTATGGCTACACCTTC.

The chain joins TRBV5-6 to TRBJ1-2, with D possibly matching TRBD1 (6 bases). CDR1 and CDR2 from the germline V gene are SGHDT and YYEEEE. This CDR3 is 17 amino acids long. Trimming shortened V by 0 bases and J by 1 base, and 16 bases separated the two germline ends. In DNA, the CDR3 is TGTGCCAGCAGCTTGGTGCGCAGGGGCCGGGGTAACTATGGCTACACCTTC. Amino acids: CASSLVRRGRGNYGYTF.

This rearrangement joins TRBV20-1 to TRBJ2-7; D gene unclear. There are 11 residues in the CDR3. Germline V gives CDR1 DFQATT, CDR2 SNEGSKA (reference sequence). Trimming cost V 0 bases and J 12 bases, with 12 bases left between them. This chain's CDR3 is CSARDEAVSYF. Written as DNA, the CDR3 is TGCAGTGCTAGAGACGAGGCCGTTTCGTACTTC.

The V gene is TRBV7-7, the J gene TRBJ2-7; D is possibly TRBD1 (6 bases). V was cut by 9 bases and J by 2 bases, with 14 bases left in between. Germline CDR1 SSHAT, CDR2 FNYEAQ (reference sequence). The CDR3 is 13 amino acids. The DNA of the CDR3 is TGTGCCAGTGAACAGGGATTACCCTACGAGCAGTACTTC. Translation gives CASEQGLPYEQYF.

Only a few counts were recorded for this clone. This chain links TRBV18 with TRBJ2-1, with D possibly being TRBD1 (6 bases). This CDR3 region has 14 residues. Trimming shortened V by 6 bases and J by 6 bases, and 15 bases separated the two germline ends. Germline CDR1 KGHSH, CDR2 LQKENI. The CDR3 region has the DNA TGTGCCAGCTCGACCGAGGACAGCCTCAATGAGCAGTTCTTC. It specifies CASSTEDSLNEQFF.